The source of this TCR beta chain is a study of blood T cell repertoires in COVID-19. The overall study: Acute and convalescent COVID-19 samples came from the United States, Italy and Spain. From T cells, B-cell-depleted T cells, or PBMCs came the material, which was cDNA or gDNA.

In the source study's methods: Reference gene primers were amplified, and this amplification served to estimate nucleated cell counts. Assay: immunoSEQ multiplex PCR; the TCRdb copy retains only in-frame clones and omits some. The DNA was the basis for D and trimming; V, J and clone size are from that table. The table shows hundreds of thousands of clones, with about 85% occurring only once. There are 15 residues in the CDR3. Germline-derived CDR1 and CDR2 are LNHNV and YYDKDF (reference sequence). The V gene end was trimmed by 3 bases and the J gene end by 0 bases; junction bases not matched to a gene: 1.

Sequencing was performed on peripheral blood. The sequence was collected from a woman over 75 with acute or convalescent COVID-19. The V gene is TRBV15, the J gene TRBJ1-1, with TRBD1 matching 10 bases. This CDR3 reads CATSRDRGMNTEAFF. The CDR3 DNA follows: TGTGCCACCAGCAGGGACAGGGGGATGAACACTGAAGCTTTCTTT.